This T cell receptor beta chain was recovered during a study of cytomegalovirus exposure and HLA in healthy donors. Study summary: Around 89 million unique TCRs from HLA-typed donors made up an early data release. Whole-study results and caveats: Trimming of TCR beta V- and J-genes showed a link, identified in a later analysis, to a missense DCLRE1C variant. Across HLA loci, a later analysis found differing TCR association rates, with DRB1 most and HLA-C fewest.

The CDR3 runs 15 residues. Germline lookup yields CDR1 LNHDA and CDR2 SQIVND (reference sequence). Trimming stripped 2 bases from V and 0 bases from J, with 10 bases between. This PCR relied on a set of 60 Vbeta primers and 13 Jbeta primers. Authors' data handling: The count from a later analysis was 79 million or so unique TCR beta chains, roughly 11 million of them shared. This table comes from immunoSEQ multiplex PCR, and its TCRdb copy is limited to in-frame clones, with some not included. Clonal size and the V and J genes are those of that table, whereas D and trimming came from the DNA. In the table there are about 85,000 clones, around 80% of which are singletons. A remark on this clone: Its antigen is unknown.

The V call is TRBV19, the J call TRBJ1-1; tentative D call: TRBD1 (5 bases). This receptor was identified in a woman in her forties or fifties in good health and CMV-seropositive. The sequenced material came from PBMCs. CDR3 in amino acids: CASSIRDRMNTEAFF. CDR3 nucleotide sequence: TGTGCCAGTAGTATAAGAGACAGAATGAACACTGAAGCTTTCTTT. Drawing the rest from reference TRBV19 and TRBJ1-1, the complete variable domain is DGGITQSPKYLFRKEGQNVTLSCEQNLNHDAMYWYRQDPGQGLRLIYYSQIVNDFQKGDIAEGYSVSREKKESFPLTVTSAQKNPTAFYLCASSIRDRMNTEAFFGQGTRLTVV.